The clone carrying this T cell receptor (beta chain) was observed a few times. This sample stems from a study of blood T cell repertoires in COVID-19. Study-wide context: The United States, Italy and Spain supplied acute and convalescent COVID-19 samples. T cells, B-cell-depleted T cells, or PBMCs supplied cDNA or gDNA.

With 3 bases removed from V and 8 bases from J, the gap between germline ends came to 11 bases. Germline V gene data show CDR1 as KGHSH and CDR2 as LQKENI. This CDR3 spans 13 amino acids. Methods used by the authors: Nucleated cell number was recorded as an estimate derived from reference gene primer amplification. Sequenced by immunoSEQ multiplex PCR; TCRdb stores in-frame clones only, minus some. D and trimming come from the DNA, and the V and J calls and clone size come from that table. The sample lists under 250,000 clones, 83% occurring once. Cohort placement rested on clinical history that participants reported themselves.

The specimen was PBMCs or T cells enriched from blood (not recorded which). The chain is built from TRBV18 and TRBJ2-1; TRBD2 might be the D (5 bases). The sequence derives from a woman aged 40 to 50 who had been exposed to COVID-19. The CDR3 coding sequence is TGTGCCAGCTCACCGTCGAGGGAGCATGAGCAGTTCTTC. This gives the protein CASSPSREHEQFF. Looking up the rest from reference TRBV18 and TRBJ2-1 gives the full variable domain: NAGVMQNPRHLVRRRGQEARLRCSPMKGHSHVYWYRQLPEEGLKFMVYLQKENIIDESGMPKERFSAEFPKEGPSILRIQQVVRGDSAAYFCASSPSREHEQFFGPGTRLTVL.